The entry below gives a single T cell receptor (beta chain) sequence along with its context. The data were obtained in a study of control samples from healthy donors and cancer patients. Measured with immunoSEQ multiplex PCR; TCRdb has only the in-frame clones, and not every one. The table lists 400,000 to 500,000 clones, more than 80% of them singletons, with more than 6% in the top ten. The V and J ends lost 6 bases and 7 bases respectively, with 16 bases between them. The germline V gene encodes CDR1 LGHNT and CDR2 FRNRAP. This CDR3 has 14 residues. This TCR was sampled from a man aged 35-49 years with head and neck cancer. The chain recombines TRBV12-5 with TRBJ1-5; no definite D call. Sequences were obtained from PBMCs. The CDR3 here is CASGQGDEDQPQHF. The CDR3 region has the DNA TGTGCTAGTGGACAAGGAGACGAAGACCAGCCCCAGCATTTT.